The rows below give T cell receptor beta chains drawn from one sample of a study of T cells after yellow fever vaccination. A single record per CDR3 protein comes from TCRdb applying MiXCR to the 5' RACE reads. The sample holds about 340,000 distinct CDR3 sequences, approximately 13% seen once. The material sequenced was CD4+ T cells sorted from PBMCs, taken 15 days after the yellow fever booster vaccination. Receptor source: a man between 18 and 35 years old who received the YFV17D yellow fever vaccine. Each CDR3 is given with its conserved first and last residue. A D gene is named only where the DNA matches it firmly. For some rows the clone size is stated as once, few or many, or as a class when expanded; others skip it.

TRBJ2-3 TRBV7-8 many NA CASSLTSYTDTQYF TGTGCCAGCAGCTTAACTAGTTATACAGATACGCAGTATTTT
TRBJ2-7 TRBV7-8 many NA CASSLAWSTSYEQYF TGTGCCAGCAGCTTAGCTTGGAGCACCTCCTACGAGCAGTACTTC
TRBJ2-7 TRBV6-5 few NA CASSYSMGFGYEQYF TGTGCCAGCAGTTACTCGATGGGGTTCGGCTACGAGCAGTACTTC
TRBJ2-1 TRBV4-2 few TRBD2 CASSQPLTGTTNLEQFF TGTGCCAGCAGCCAACCTCTTACCGGGACTACGAACCTTGAGCAGTTCTTC
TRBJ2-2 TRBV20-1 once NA CSARTASGAGEGTGELFF TGCAGTGCTAGAACCGCGAGCGGGGCAGGGGAGGGCACCGGGGAGCTGTTTTTT
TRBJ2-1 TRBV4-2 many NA CASSQDGRSQFF TGTGCCAGCAGCCAAGATGGGCGGAGTCAGTTCTTC
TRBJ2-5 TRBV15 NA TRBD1 CATSRIGQGPAETQYF TGTGCCACCAGCAGAATTGGACAGGGCCCAGCGGAGACCCAGTACTTC
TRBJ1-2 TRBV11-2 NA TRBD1 CASSVGQESYGYTF TGTGCCAGCAGCGTAGGACAGGAGTCCTATGGCTACACCTTC
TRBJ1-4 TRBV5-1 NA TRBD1 CASSLGQLNEKLFF TGCGCCAGCAGCCTGGGACAGCTTAATGAAAAACTGTTTTTT
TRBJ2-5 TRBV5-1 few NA CASRPYSGTPEETQYF TGCGCCAGCAGGCCATACTCCGGGACTCCCGAAGAGACCCAGTACTTC
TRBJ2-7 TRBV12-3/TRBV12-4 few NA CASSFPGSAQYF TGTGCCAGCAGTTTCCCAGGGTCGGCCCAGTACTTC
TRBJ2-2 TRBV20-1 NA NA CSGLDTDTGELFF TGCAGTGGTTTGGACACCGACACCGGGGAGCTGTTTTTT
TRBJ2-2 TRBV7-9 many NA CASSPWKGYTGELFF TGTGCCAGCAGCCCCTGGAAGGGTTACACCGGGGAGCTGTTTTTT
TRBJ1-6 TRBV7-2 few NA CASSSDRYNSPLHF TGTGCCAGCAGCTCCGACAGGTATAATTCACCCCTCCACTTT
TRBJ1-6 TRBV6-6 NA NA CASSHTLRNSPLHF TGTGCCAGCAGTCACACACTCAGGAATTCACCCCTCCACTTT
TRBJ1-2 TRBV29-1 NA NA CSVGQTVNYGYTF TGCAGCGTTGGCCAGACAGTTAACTATGGCTACACCTTC